Below, 19 T cell receptor beta chains from the same sample are listed, as sequenced in a study of blood T cell repertoires in COVID-19 (dated by TCRdb to 2020 to 2022). The method behind the library was the immunoSEQ multiplex PCR assay. Not all clones reach the TCRdb copy of this immuneACCESS table, which keeps in-frame sequences only. Checked studies attribute under half of the gap to unresolved V genes and leave the rest unexplained. For this sample there are about 140,000 clones; 75% to 85% appear just once. The ten largest make up under 6% of the sample. Specimen: peripheral blood. The receptors originated from a woman of 80 years or more with active or convalescent COVID-19.

V usage is TRBV28 and J usage is TRBJ2-2; tentative D call: TRBD2 (6 bases). Between the trimmed V and J ends, which lost 6 bases and 8 bases, there was a span of 16 bases. The CDR3 has 14 amino acids. CDR1 and CDR2 (germline): MDHEN, SYDVKM. The CDR3 DNA reads TGTGCCAGCAGATCGGCGGGGAGGTATGGGGAGCTGTTTTTT. Residues: CASRSAGRYGELFF.

This clone was counted once. V gene TRBV18 combines with J gene TRBJ1-6, with 8 bases identical to TRBD1. Per germline, CDR1 KGHSH and CDR2 LQKENI. The V and J ends lost 6 bases and 7 bases, in that order; junction bases with no gene match: 8. The CDR3 extends over 15 amino acids. CDR3 loop: CASSSGTGLNSPLHF. Written as DNA, the CDR3 is TGTGCCAGCTCCTCTGGGACAGGACTCAATTCACCCCTCCACTTT.

This rearrangement joins TRBV7-3 to TRBJ2-2, with 7 nucleotides matching TRBD1. The ends lost 5 bases at V and 3 bases at J; junction bases unmatched: 3. CDR1 is SGHTA and CDR2 is FQGTGA in the germline V gene. This CDR3 has 14 amino acids. The CDR3 sequence: CASSVQGHTGELFF. For the CDR3, the DNA is TGTGCCAGCAGCGTACAGGGGCACACCGGGGAGCTGTTTTTT.

This chain connects TRBV9 to TRBJ1-1; unclear D gene. V lost 4 bases and J lost 0, with 16 bases in between. The CDR3 loop spans 16 amino acids. Germline CDR1 is SGDLS and CDR2 is YYNGEE. This CDR3 is CASSPAGIFMNTEAFF. The CDR3 DNA sequence: TGTGCCAGCAGCCCAGCAGGAATTTTCATGAACACTGAAGCTTTCTTT.

J is TRBJ1-2 and V is TRBV12-3 or TRBV12-4; D might be TRBD1 (5 bases). Between the trimmed V and J ends, which lost 2 bases and 6 bases, there was a span of 10 bases. The CDR3 consists of 13 residues. The CDR3 sequence is CASSLLTAHGYTF. For the CDR3, the DNA is TGTGCCAGCAGTTTACTGACAGCTCATGGCTACACCTTC.

The chain recombines TRBV6-5 with TRBJ1-5; the D gene is possibly TRBD1 (5 bases). This CDR3 region has 15 residues. Germline V gene data show CDR1 as MNHEY and CDR2 as SVGAGI. Trimming shortened V by 10 bases and J by 3 bases, and 19 bases separated the two germline ends. CDR3 sequence (DNA): TGTGCCACCAGACGACCTCAGGGTTACAATCAGCCCCAGCATTTT. Protein sequence: CATRRPQGYNQPQHF.

The gene calls are TRBV7-8 and TRBJ2-5; TRBD2 agrees at 12 bases. CDR3 length: 18 amino acids. V lost 5 bases to trimming and J lost 3 bases; unmatched junction nucleotides: 13. Germline V gene sequence: CDR1 SGHVS, CDR2 FQNEAQ. The CDR3 DNA reads as TGTGCCAGCAGCCAAAACTCGGCTAGCGGGGGGGAAAAAGAGACCCAGTACTTC. Encoded protein: CASSQNSASGGEKETQYF.

In DNA, the CDR3 is TGCGCCAGCAGCTTAACCACCACAAGCACAGATACGCAGTATTTT. Its translation: CASSLTTTSTDTQYF. This chain uses TRBV5-1 with TRBJ2-3, with no clear D. Trimming shortened V by 2 bases and J by 0 bases, and 10 bases separated the two germline ends. This CDR3 has 15 residues. The V gene's germline CDR1 is SGHRS and CDR2 YFSETQ.

The rearrangement uses TRBV5-5 and TRBJ1-2; D may be TRBD1 (6 bases). The CDR3 covers 13 residues. Germline V CDR1 and CDR2: SGHKS, YYEKEE (reference sequence). Trimming stripped 0 bases from V and 8 bases from J, with 11 bases between. The CDR3 coding sequence is TGTGCCAGCAGCTTGGGAACAGGGTTAGGCTACACCTTC. It encodes CASSLGTGLGYTF.

The chain carries TRBV3-1 (or the pseudogene TRBV3-2) and TRBJ2-5, with 10 bases that match TRBD2. The CDR3 totals 17 residues. Trimming cost V 0 bases and J 2 bases; bases outside gene matches: 6. The germline V gene encodes CDR1 LGHDT and CDR2 YNNKEL (reference sequence). In nucleotides, the CDR3 is TGTGCCAGCAGCCAAGAGCGGCTAGCGGGGGCACAAGAGACCCAGTACTTC. As protein: CASSQERLAGAQETQYF.

The rearrangement uses TRBV10-3 and TRBJ2-3; possibly TRBD1 for D (5 bases). CDR1 and CDR2 (germline): ENHRY, SYGVKD. Trimming shortened V by 10 bases and J by 4 bases, and 12 bases separated the two germline ends. The CDR3 has 12 residues. CDR3 in DNA: TGTGCCACCACAGGCTTGGCAGATACGCAGTATTTT. Protein sequence: CATTGLADTQYF.

For the CDR3, the DNA is TGTGCCAGCAGAGGACAGAAAAGCTTCAACACTGAAGCTTTCTTT. Protein: CASRGQKSFNTEAFF. This chain connects TRBV6-6 to TRBJ1-1; D is possibly TRBD1 (6 bases). V lost 6 bases to trimming and J lost 2 bases, with 16 bases between them. From germline, CDR1 is MNHNY and CDR2 SVGAGI (reference sequence). The CDR3 spans 15 residues.

This chain uses TRBV5-1 with TRBJ1-2; TRBD1 might be the D (5 bases). CDR3 length: 12 amino acids. V gave up 5 bases and J gave up 4 bases, with 9 bases separating them. Germline values: CDR1 SGHRS, CDR2 YFSETQ. The CDR3: CASSSDSYGYTF. CDR3 in DNA: TGCGCCAGCAGTTCCGACAGCTATGGCTACACCTTC.

This clone turned up a few times. This chain uses TRBV21-1 with TRBJ2-1; no DNA check was done on the table's D call, TRBD1. TRBV21-1 is shown as a pseudogene. This CDR3 is built from 17 residues. The CDR3 DNA sequence: TGTGCCAGCAGCAAATCACTCGAGACCTCAGGGGCGAATGAGCAGTTCTTC. It yields the protein CASSKSLETSGANEQFF.

To note about this clone: A junction boundary mismatches the germline segment, possibly from a read error. This rearrangement joins TRBV27 to TRBJ1-1, with a weak D call TRBD1 (6 bases). The CDR3 sequence is 16 residues long. Germline loops: CDR1 MNHEY, CDR2 SMNVEV (reference sequence). CDR3 protein: CASGFLGQIMNTEAFF. The DNA of the CDR3 is TGTGCCAGCGGTTTTCTTGGACAGATAATGAACACTGAAGCTTTCTTT.

J is TRBJ1-3 and V is TRBV5-4; maybe TRBD1 (6 bases). The CDR3 contains 16 residues. The V gene lost 0 bases and the J gene lost 4 bases, with 14 bases spanning the gap. Germline loops: CDR1 SGHNT, CDR2 YYREEE (reference sequence). The CDR3 here is CASSLAAGVSGNTIYF. The CDR3 coding sequence is TGTGCCAGCAGCTTGGCGGCAGGGGTTTCCGGAAACACCATATATTTT.

The J gene is TRBJ1-1, the V gene TRBV19, with 7 bases that match TRBD1. This CDR3 comprises 16 residues. Trimming removed 7 bases from V and 0 bases from J; junction bases left unmatched: 11. Germline V gene data show CDR1 as LNHDA and CDR2 as SQIVND (reference sequence). The CDR3 DNA is TGTGCCAGTAAGGGGAGGACAGGCAAAATGAACACTGAAGCTTTCTTT. It specifies CASKGRTGKMNTEAFF.

This clone has a handful of counts. The chain couples TRBV7-6 to TRBJ1-2; 9 positions match TRBD1. The germline V gene has CDR1 SGHVS and CDR2 FNYEAQ. This CDR3 spans 16 amino acids. J lost 7 bases, V lost 2 bases, and 11 bases had no gene match. The CDR3 coding sequence is TGTGCCAGCAGCTTAAGTAACCCGGGACAGGGTAGTGGCTACACCTTC. Encoded protein: CASSLSNPGQGSGYTF.

This chain links TRBV9 with TRBJ2-5, with D unresolved. Germline assignment: CDR1 SGDLS and CDR2 YYNGEE. The ends were cut back, 0 bases at V and 1 base at J, with 4 bases in the middle. CDR3 length: 13 residues. In DNA form, the CDR3 reads TGTGCCAGCAGCGTAGACACCCAAGAGACCCAGTACTTC. Residues: CASSVDTQETQYF.